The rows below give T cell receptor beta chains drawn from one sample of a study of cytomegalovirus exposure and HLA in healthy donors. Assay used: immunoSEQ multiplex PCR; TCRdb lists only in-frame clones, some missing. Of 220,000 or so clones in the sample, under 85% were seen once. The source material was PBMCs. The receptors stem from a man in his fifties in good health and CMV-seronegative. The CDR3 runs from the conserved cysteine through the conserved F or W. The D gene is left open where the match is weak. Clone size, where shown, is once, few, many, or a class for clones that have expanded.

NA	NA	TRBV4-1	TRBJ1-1	CASSQEGTSGTEAFF	TGCGCCAGCAGCCAAGAGGGGACATCCGGCACTGAAGCTTTCTTT
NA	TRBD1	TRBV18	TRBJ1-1	CASSPGTENTEAFF	TGTGCCAGCTCACCCGGGACAGAGAACACTGAAGCTTTCTTT
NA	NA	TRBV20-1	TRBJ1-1	CSARENTEAFF	TGCAGTGCCCGGGAGAACACTGAAGCTTTCTTT
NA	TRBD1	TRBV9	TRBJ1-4	CASSDRTGGREKLFF	TGTGCCAGCAGCGACCGGACAGGGGGCCGGGAAAAACTGTTTTTT
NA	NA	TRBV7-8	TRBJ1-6	CASSLVGEGSYNSPLHF	TGTGCCAGCAGCTTAGTGGGGGAGGGCTCCTATAATTCACCCCTCCACTTT
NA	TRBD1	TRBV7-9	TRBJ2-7	CASSSGGQGAYEQYF	TGTGCCAGCAGCTCGGGCGGCCAGGGGGCTTACGAGCAGTACTTC
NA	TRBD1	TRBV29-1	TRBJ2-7	CSVSQGAATYEQYF	TGCAGCGTCTCACAGGGGGCAGCGACCTACGAGCAGTACTTC
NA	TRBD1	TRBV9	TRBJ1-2	CASSAGGTGGVGYTF	TGTGCCAGCAGCGCCGGGGGCACAGGGGGCGTTGGCTACACCTTC
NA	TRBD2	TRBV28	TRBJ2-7	CASSGTSGSYEQYF	TGTGCCAGCAGCGGGACTAGCGGGTCTTACGAGCAGTACTTC
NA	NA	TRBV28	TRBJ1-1	CASSSGGGGNTEAFF	TGTGCCAGCAGTAGCGGGGGCGGGGGGAACACTGAAGCTTTCTTT
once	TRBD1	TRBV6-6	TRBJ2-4	CATTPGTEKNIQYF	TGTGCCACCACACCCGGGACAGAAAAAAACATTCAGTACTTC
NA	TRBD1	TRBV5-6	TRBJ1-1	CASSVQGRAFF	TGTGCCAGCAGCGTACAGGGGAGAGCTTTCTTT
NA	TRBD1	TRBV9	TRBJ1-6	CASSASGTGDPPLHF	TGTGCCAGCAGCGCCTCCGGGACAGGGGATCCCCCCCTCCACTTT
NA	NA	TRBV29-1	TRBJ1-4	CSGGMGNEKLFF	TGCAGCGGAGGGATGGGTAATGAAAAACTGTTTTTT
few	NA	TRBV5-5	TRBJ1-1	CASSLVPAPGPMNTEAFF	TGTGCCAGCAGCTTGGTGCCTGCACCGGGTCCAATGAACACTGAAGCTTTCTTT
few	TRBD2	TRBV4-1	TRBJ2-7	CASSPSPQREGTYEQYF	TGCGCCAGCAGCCCCAGCCCCCAGCGGGAGGGCACGTACGAGCAGTACTTC
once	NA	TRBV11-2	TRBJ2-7	CASSPLRGTLREQYF	TGTGCCAGCAGCCCCCTAAGGGGGACCCTAAGGGAGCAGTACTTC
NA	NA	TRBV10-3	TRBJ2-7	CAISVTGVSGTYEQYF	TGTGCCATCAGTGTTACAGGGGTTAGCGGAACCTACGAGCAGTACTTC
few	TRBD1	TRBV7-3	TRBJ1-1	CASSPRGQGATEAFF	TGTGCCAGCAGCCCGAGGGGACAGGGGGCCACTGAAGCTTTCTTT
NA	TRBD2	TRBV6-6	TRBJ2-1	CASILPGLAAYNEQFF	TGTGCCAGCATTCTACCGGGACTAGCGGCCTACAATGAGCAGTTCTTC
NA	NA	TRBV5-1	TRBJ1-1	CASSRTATNTEAFF	TGCGCCAGCAGCAGGACAGCCACGAACACTGAAGCTTTCTTT
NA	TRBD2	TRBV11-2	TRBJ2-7	CASSLGGSGAYEQYF	TGTGCCAGCAGCTTAGGTGGTAGCGGGGCTTACGAGCAGTACTTC
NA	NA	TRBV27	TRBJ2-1	CASSLEPRGHNEQFF	TGTGCCAGCAGTTTAGAACCCAGGGGCCACAATGAGCAGTTCTTC
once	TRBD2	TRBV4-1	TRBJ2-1	CASSQGPAGGSNEQFF	TGCGCCAGCAGTCAGGGGCCAGCGGGAGGGAGCAATGAGCAGTTCTTC
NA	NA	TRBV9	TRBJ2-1	CASSVEGSRGDEQFF	TGTGCCAGCAGCGTAGAAGGGTCGCGGGGCGATGAGCAGTTCTTC
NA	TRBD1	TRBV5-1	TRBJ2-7	CASAWTGGSYEQYF	TGCGCCAGCGCATGGACAGGGGGCTCCTACGAGCAGTACTTC
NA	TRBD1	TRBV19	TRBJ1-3	CASRDSGSGNTIYF	TGTGCCAGCCGGGACAGTGGCTCTGGAAACACCATATATTTT
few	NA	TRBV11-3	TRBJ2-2	CASSYYGHKNNGELFF	TGTGCCAGCAGCTATTATGGACACAAGAACAACGGGGAGCTGTTTTTT
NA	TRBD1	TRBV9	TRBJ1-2	CASSVGDRVYGYTF	TGTGCCAGCAGCGTAGGCGACAGGGTCTATGGCTACACCTTC
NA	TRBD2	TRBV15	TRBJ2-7	CATSREAGGYEQYF	TGTGCCACCAGCAGAGAAGCGGGAGGCTACGAGCAGTACTTC
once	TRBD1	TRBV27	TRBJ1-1	CASNDQGGTEAFF	TGTGCCAGCAACGACCAGGGGGGCACTGAAGCTTTCTTT
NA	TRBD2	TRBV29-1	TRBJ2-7	CSVVGAGAIYEQYF	TGCAGCGTTGTGGGAGCGGGAGCTATCTACGAGCAGTACTTC
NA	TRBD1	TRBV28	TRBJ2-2	CASSHTGGAVTGELFF	TGTGCCAGCAGCCACACAGGGGGCGCAGTCACCGGGGAGCTGTTTTTT
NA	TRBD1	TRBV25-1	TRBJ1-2	CASSEDRANYGYTF	TGTGCCAGCAGCGAGGACAGGGCCAACTATGGCTACACCTTC
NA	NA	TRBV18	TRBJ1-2	CASSPGEVYGYTF	TGTGCCAGCTCACCCGGGGAGGTCTATGGCTACACCTTC
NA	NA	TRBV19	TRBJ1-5	CASSVHTIPSNQPQHF	TGTGCCAGTAGTGTCCACACCATCCCTAGCAATCAGCCCCAGCATTTT
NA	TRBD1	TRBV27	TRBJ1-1	CASSSQGANTEAFF	TGTGCCAGCAGTTCGCAGGGGGCGAACACTGAAGCTTTCTTT
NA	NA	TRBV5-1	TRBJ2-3	CASSLGGIGDTQYF	TGCGCCAGCAGCTTGGGCGGGATCGGGGATACGCAGTATTTT
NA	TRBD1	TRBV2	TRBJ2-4	CASSPGQGDKNIQYF	TGTGCCAGCAGTCCCGGACAGGGGGACAAAAACATTCAGTACTTC
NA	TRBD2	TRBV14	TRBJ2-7	CASSERTSARYEQYF	TGTGCCAGCAGCGAGAGGACTAGCGCCCGCTACGAGCAGTACTTC
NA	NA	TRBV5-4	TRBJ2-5	CASSLTFEETQYF	TGTGCCAGCAGCTTGACATTTGAAGAGACCCAGTACTTC
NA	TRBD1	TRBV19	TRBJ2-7	CASSFDRGRDEQYF	TGTGCCAGTAGTTTCGACAGGGGGCGCGACGAGCAGTACTTC
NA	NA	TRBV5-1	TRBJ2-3	CASIPEGAGDTQYF	TGCGCCAGCATCCCGGAGGGGGCTGGAGATACGCAGTATTTT
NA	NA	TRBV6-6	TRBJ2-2	CASSQDSPNTGELFF	TGTGCCAGCAGCCAGGACAGCCCGAACACCGGGGAGCTGTTTTTT
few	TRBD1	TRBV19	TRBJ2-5	CASSGSSRQGTQYF	TGTGCCAGTAGTGGGTCTAGCAGACAGGGGACCCAGTACTTC
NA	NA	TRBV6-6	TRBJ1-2	CASSQTNYGYTF	TGTGCCAGCAGTCAGACTAACTATGGCTACACCTTC
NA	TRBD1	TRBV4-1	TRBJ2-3	CASSLPGQGADTQYF	TGCGCCAGCAGCCTCCCGGGACAGGGGGCAGATACGCAGTATTTT
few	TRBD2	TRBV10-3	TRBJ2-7	CAISESSSGKAEQYF	TGTGCCATCAGTGAGTCTTCTAGCGGGAAGGCCGAGCAGTACTTC